The clone carrying this TCR beta chain was seen a few times. The sample is drawn from a study of blood T cell repertoires in COVID-19. The V gene lost 5 bases and the J gene lost 4 bases, with 15 bases spanning the gap. Germline V gene sequence: CDR1 SGHTA, CDR2 FQGNSA. CDR3 length: 16 residues. The method was immunoSEQ multiplex PCR; TCRdb's version includes in-frame clones alone and lacks a portion of them. The table shows about 70,000 clones, with approximately 84% occurring only once. What was sequenced was peripheral blood. The receptor was derived from a middle-aged man with COVID-19, enrolled during active disease. The chain joins TRBV7-2 to TRBJ1-6, with a weak D call TRBD1 (5 bases). The CDR3 protein is CASSISGTGYNSPLHF. CDR3 sequence (DNA): TGTGCCAGCAGCATCAGCGGGACGGGGTATAATTCACCCCTCCACTTT.